This TCR beta chain is drawn from a study of CD8 T cells in Susac syndrome. In the study overall: Patients with Susac syndrome were therapy-naive, on corticosteroids, or on intravenous immunoglobulin alone at blood draw.

Regarding this clonotype: The antigen is undetermined.

Random hexamers primed reverse transcription of about 0.45 to 1 ug RNA. Amplification of TCR beta CDR3 by immunoSEQ multiplex PCR spanned 54 Vbeta and 13 Jbeta. TCRdb re-called the immunoSEQ multiplex PCR reads with MiXCR, one entry per CDR3 protein. Here the sample spans around 200,000 distinct CDR3 sequences, 95% being singletons. Germline CDR1 SQVTM, CDR2 ANQGSEA. J was trimmed by 3 bases and V by 6 bases; bases with no gene match: 6. The length of the CDR3 is 14 residues. Broader study findings: In total CD8+ repertoires, about 15 Susac-specific public clones were detected, and CD8+ TEMRA repertoires contained roughly five.

The chain recombines TRBV29-1 with TRBJ2-1, with TRBD2 identical over 9 bases. The sample consisted of CD8+ T cells from PBMCs. The clonotype originates from a human donor with Susac syndrome. CDR3 residues: CSVLSSGSYNEQFF. CDR3 nucleotides: TGCAGCGTCCTAAGTAGCGGGAGCTACAATGAGCAGTTCTTC.